Following are 24 T cell receptor beta chains from one sample sequenced in a study of blood T cells in healthy people across ages. A second PCR of 7 to 11 cycles used a sample-barcoded 5' primer and a J-beta primer mix. TCRdb re-derived calls from the 5' RACE reads in MiXCR, one entry per CDR3 protein. The sample lists about 570,000 distinct CDR3 sequences, roughly a quarter seen once, with 3% to 4% in the top ten. The sample also formed part of further work on T cells of mothers and their children.

Material for sequencing was blood. These receptors were obtained from a boy aged 2-9 years in good health.

The chain is built from TRBV5-6 and TRBJ1-5; D is ambiguous. V was clipped by 2 bases and J by 5 bases, with 14 bases between them. CDR1 and CDR2 from the germline V gene are SGHDT and YYEEEE. This CDR3 contains 15 residues. The CDR3 loop reads CASSFTSWYYQPQHF. For the CDR3, the DNA is TGTGCCAGCAGCTTCACATCATGGTACTATCAGCCCCAGCATTTT.

The CDR3 region is CASGSTTTGELFF. The CDR3, as DNA: TGTGCCAGCGGATCGACGACAACCGGGGAGCTGTTTTTT. The chain uses TRBV12-3 or TRBV12-4 and TRBJ2-2; D gene unclear. The CDR3 spans 13 residues. V lost 8 bases and J 5 bases, leaving 12 bases between the germline ends.

The chain recombines TRBV12-5 with TRBJ2-7; D is undetermined. The V end was cut by 0 bases, the J end by 2 bases, with 20 bases between. The length of the CDR3 is 18 residues. In germline, CDR1 is LGHNT, CDR2 FRNRAP. CDR3 amino acids: CASGLVIKPTGGAYEQYF. CDR3 in DNA: TGTGCTAGTGGTTTGGTAATCAAACCGACGGGCGGAGCCTACGAGCAGTACTTC.

This clonotype showed up just once. The chain couples TRBV4-3 to TRBJ2-7; 9 positions agree with TRBD1. Trimming removed 0 bases from V and 0 bases from J; junction bases left unmatched: 3. Germline V gene data show CDR1 as LGHNA and CDR2 as YSLEER. The CDR3 is made up of 16 amino acids. The CDR3 nucleotides read TGCGCCAGCAGCCAAGATGGGACAGGGACCTCCTACGAGCAGTACTTC. It encodes CASSQDGTGTSYEQYF.

This clonotype was detected only a few times. The chain uses TRBV11-2 and TRBJ2-1, with TRBD1 identical over 8 bases. The germline V gene encodes CDR1 SGHAT and CDR2 FQNNGV. The trim removed 0 bases at V and 6 bases at J, leaving 4 bases unmatched. CDR3 length equals 15 residues. CDR3 region: CASSLDGGTGNEQFF. For the CDR3, the DNA is TGTGCCAGCAGCTTAGATGGGGGGACAGGCAATGAGCAGTTCTTC.

Worth noting for this clonotype: Compared with germline, one end of the junction differs, possibly owing to a read error. The V gene is TRBV7-8, the J gene TRBJ2-5, with 11 bases that match TRBD2. Germline V CDR1 and CDR2: SGHVS, FQNEAQ. The CDR3 runs 17 residues. CDR3 in amino acids: CASSLGLAGGSGEAQYF. CDR3 coding DNA: TGTGCCAGCAGCCTGGGGCTAGCGGGGGGCTCTGGAGAGGCCCAGTACTTC.

V usage is TRBV7-8 and J usage is TRBJ2-1; a weak D match, TRBD2 (7 bases). In germline, CDR1 is SGHVS, CDR2 FQNEAQ. With 5 bases removed from V and 2 bases from J, the gap between germline ends came to 13 bases. This CDR3 is built from 15 residues. The chain's CDR3 is CASSQGGGAYNEQFF. The CDR3, as DNA: TGTGCCAGCAGCCAAGGGGGGGGAGCCTACAATGAGCAGTTCTTC.

The V gene is TRBV6-5, the J gene TRBJ2-5; 9 positions match TRBD1. Germline V gives CDR1 MNHEY, CDR2 SVGAGI. The CDR3 has 14 residues. The V gene end was trimmed by 6 bases and the J gene end by 5 bases; junction bases not matched to a gene: 7. The CDR3: CASRPQGARETQYF. The CDR3 DNA reads TGTGCCAGCAGACCACAGGGGGCCAGGGAGACCCAGTACTTC.

The CDR3 DNA follows: TGTGCCAGCAGTTACGTCGGGGGACGGCTGCAAGAGACCCAGTACTTC. This gives the protein CASSYVGGRLQETQYF. This rearrangement joins TRBV6-2 or TRBV6-3 to TRBJ2-5; D perhaps matches TRBD2 (6 bases). The germline gives CDR1 MNHEY, CDR2 SVGEGT. V dropped 2 bases and J dropped 2 bases, with 15 bases sitting between them. This CDR3 has 16 residues.

Worth noting for this clonotype: A junction boundary mismatches the germline segment, possibly from a read error. CDR3 sequence: CDSSLGGDNEQFF. In DNA form, the CDR3 reads TGTGACAGCAGCTTAGGGGGGGACAATGAGCAGTTCTTC. This chain connects TRBV7-6 to TRBJ2-1; possible D gene TRBD2, 7 bases. Looked up from germline, CDR1 is SGHVS and CDR2 is FNYEAQ. The CDR3 sequence is 13 residues long.

The chain uses TRBV30 and TRBJ1-2; 7 bases are shared with TRBD1. Germline-derived CDR1 and CDR2 are GTSNPN and SVGIG (reference sequence). Trimming at V came to 5 bases and at J to 6 bases, leaving 9 bases not matched to a gene. This CDR3 spans 13 amino acids. In nucleotides, the CDR3 is TGTGCCTGGCAGGGGGGGGTCATGAATGGCTACACCTTC. Protein sequence: CAWQGGVMNGYTF. The full variable domain, in which reference TRBV30 and TRBJ1-2 provide the parts outside the CDR3, is SQTIHQWPATLVQPVGSPLSLECTVEGTSNPNLYWYRQAAGRGLQLLFYSVGIGQISSEVPQNLSASRPQDRQFILSSKKLLLSDSGFYLCAWQGGVMNGYTFGSGTRLTVV.

The CDR3 sequence is CASRDRVDYGYTF. CDR3 coding DNA: TGTGCCAGCAGGGACAGGGTCGACTATGGCTACACCTTC. The chain has TRBV12-3 or TRBV12-4 and TRBJ1-2, with 8 nucleotides matching TRBD1. The CDR3 consists of 13 residues. J gave up 3 bases and V 6 bases, and 3 bases lay outside the gene matches.

The CDR3 reads CASSAGGGSQPQHF. The CDR3 DNA reads as TGTGCCAGCAGTGCCGGTGGGGGAAGTCAGCCCCAGCATTTT. This chain links TRBV6-5 with TRBJ1-5; TRBD1 is a possible D gene (5 bases). Germline values: CDR1 MNHEY, CDR2 SVGAGI. The V gene lost 5 bases and the J gene lost 6 bases, with 14 bases spanning the gap. The CDR3 has 14 residues.

The gene calls are TRBV3-1 and TRBJ2-5; D unresolved. The DNA end is more similar to TRBJ2-7, so the J call may be wrong. The CDR3 contains 15 residues. CDR1 is LGHDT and CDR2 is YNNKEL in the germline V gene (reference sequence). This CDR3 reads CASSQDRPSEDEQYF. The CDR3 DNA reads TGTGCCAGCAGCCAGGACCGACCTAGTGAGGACGAGCAGTACTTC.

The table lists this clonotype with a few counts. The J gene is TRBJ2-7, the V gene TRBV7-2; 9 bases map to TRBD2. Germline CDR1 is SGHTA and CDR2 is FQGNSA. V trimming: 6 bases; J trimming: 2 bases; junction bases outside the gene matches: 5. This CDR3 is 14 amino acids long. The DNA for the CDR3 is TGTGCCAGCAGTACCCTAGCGGGAACCTACGAGCAGTACTTC. Residues: CASSTLAGTYEQYF.

V gene TRBV27 combines with J gene TRBJ2-5; 13 bases fit TRBD2. The closer fit of TRBJ2-7 to the DNA end suggests the J call may be wrong. This CDR3 spans 15 amino acids. CDR1 is MNHEY, CDR2 SMNVEV, per germline (reference sequence). CDR3 DNA: TGTGCCAGCAGTGCGACTAGCGGGGGGTCCTACGAGCAGTACTTC. Translation: CASSATSGGSYEQYF.

CDR3 coding DNA: TGTGCCAGCAGCTTAAACGGGAGAGGGACCGGGGAGCTGTTTTTT. Translating gives CASSLNGRGTGELFF. This sequence joins TRBV7-2 and TRBJ2-2; possibly TRBD2 for D (6 bases). V was clipped by 2 bases and J by 5 bases, with 12 bases between them. The CDR3 is made up of 15 amino acids. CDR1 and CDR2 from the germline V gene are SGHTA and FQGNSA.

The genes are TRBV7-8 and TRBJ1-4, with D possibly being TRBD1 (5 bases). This CDR3 has 15 amino acids. CDR1 and CDR2 from the germline V gene are SGHVS and FQNEAQ. Trimming cost V 6 bases and J 10 bases, with 21 bases left between them. Written as DNA, the CDR3 is TGTGCCAGCAGTCTTACCTCCTCCGGGGCGCGAAAACTGTTTTTT. Translation: CASSLTSSGARKLFF.

This clonotype was detected a few times. This chain links TRBV4-3 with TRBJ2-2; D remains ambiguous. Between the trimmed V and J ends, which lost 1 base and 0 bases, there was a span of 6 bases. The CDR3 spans 15 residues. Germline V gene sequence: CDR1 LGHNA, CDR2 YSLEER. The CDR3 spells CASSQAGTNTGELFF. CDR3 coding DNA: TGCGCCAGCAGCCAAGCGGGCACGAACACCGGGGAGCTGTTTTTT.

The chain combines TRBV7-9 with TRBJ2-1, with 7 positions matching TRBD2. TRBJ2-7 explains the end of the DNA better; the J call may be wrong. The CDR3 has 16 residues. Per the germline V gene, CDR1 is SEHNR and CDR2 is FQNEAQ (reference sequence). This chain's CDR3 is CASSAGASGGFYEQYF. The CDR3 DNA reads as TGTGCCAGCAGCGCCGGGGCTAGCGGAGGGTTCTACGAGCAGTACTTC.

The rearrangement uses TRBV6-2 or TRBV6-3 and TRBJ2-5; maybe TRBD2 (5 bases). The V end lost 7 bases, the J end lost 3 bases, and 12 bases lay between the germline ends. CDR3 size: 13 residues. CDR1 is MNHEY, CDR2 SVGEGT, per germline. CDR3: CASIGLVEETQYF. As DNA, the CDR3 is TGTGCCAGCATAGGACTCGTGGAAGAGACCCAGTACTTC.

The V call is TRBV7-8, the J call TRBJ1-1, with D perhaps TRBD1 (6 bases). Trimming left V 5 bases short and J 8 bases short, with 12 bases between. CDR3 length equals 12 residues. Germline CDR1 is SGHVS and CDR2 is FQNEAQ. In DNA form, the CDR3 reads TGTGCCAGCAGCCTAATAGACAGGGAAGCTTTCTTT. Protein: CASSLIDREAFF.

In its sample, this clonotype was seen a few times. The chain uses TRBV5-6 and TRBJ2-7; possibly TRBD2 for D (5 bases). CDR1 SGHDT and CDR2 YYEEEE come from the germline V gene. Trimming cost V 5 bases and J 4 bases, with 16 bases left between them. The CDR3 covers 14 residues. CDR3 protein: CASRSTAGIYEQYF. The CDR3 DNA is TGTGCCAGCAGATCCACCGCGGGCATTTACGAGCAGTACTTC.

The V call is TRBV20-1, the J call TRBJ1-1, with no clear D. The CDR3 totals 14 residues. Germline loops: CDR1 DFQATT, CDR2 SNEGSKA (reference sequence). V dropped 3 bases and J dropped 0 bases, with 11 bases sitting between them. The CDR3 protein is CSASRRTMNTEAFF. CDR3 nucleotides: TGCAGTGCTAGTAGGCGGACCATGAACACTGAAGCTTTCTTT.